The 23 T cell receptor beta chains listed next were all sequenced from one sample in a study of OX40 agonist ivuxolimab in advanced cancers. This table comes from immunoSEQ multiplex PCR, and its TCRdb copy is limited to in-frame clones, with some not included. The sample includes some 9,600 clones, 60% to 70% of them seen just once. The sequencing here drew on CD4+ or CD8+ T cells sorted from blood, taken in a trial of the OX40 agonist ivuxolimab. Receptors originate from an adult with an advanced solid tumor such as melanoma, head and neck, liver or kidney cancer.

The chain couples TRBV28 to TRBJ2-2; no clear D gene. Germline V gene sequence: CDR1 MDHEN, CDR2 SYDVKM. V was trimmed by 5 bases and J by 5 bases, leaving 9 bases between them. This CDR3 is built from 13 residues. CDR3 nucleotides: TGTGCCAGCAGTGTCAGGAGAACCGGGGAGCTGTTTTTT. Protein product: CASSVRRTGELFF.

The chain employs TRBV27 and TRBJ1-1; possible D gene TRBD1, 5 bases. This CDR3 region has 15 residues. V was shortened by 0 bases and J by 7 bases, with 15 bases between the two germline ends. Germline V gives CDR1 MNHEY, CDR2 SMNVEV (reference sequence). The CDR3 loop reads CASSLSLVPGGEAFF. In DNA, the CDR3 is TGTGCCAGCAGTTTATCCCTGGTCCCCGGGGGTGAAGCTTTCTTT.

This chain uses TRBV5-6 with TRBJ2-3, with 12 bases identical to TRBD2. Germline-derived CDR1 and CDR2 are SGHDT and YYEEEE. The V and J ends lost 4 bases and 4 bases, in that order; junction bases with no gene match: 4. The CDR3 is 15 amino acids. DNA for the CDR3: TGTGCCAGCAGCAGACTAGCGGGAGCGGCAGATACGCAGTATTTT. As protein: CASSRLAGAADTQYF. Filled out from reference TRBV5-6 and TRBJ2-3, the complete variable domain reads DAGVTQSPTHLIKTRGQQVTLRCSPKSGHDTVSWYQQALGQGPQFIFQYYEEEERQRGNFPDRFSGHQFPNYSSELNVNALLLGDSALYLCASSRLAGAADTQYFGPGTRLTVL.

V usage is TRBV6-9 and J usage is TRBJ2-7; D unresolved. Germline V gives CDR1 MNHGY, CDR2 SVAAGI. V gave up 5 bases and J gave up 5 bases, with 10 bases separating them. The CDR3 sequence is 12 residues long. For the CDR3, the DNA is TGTGCCAGCAGTCCAAGCGACAACGAGCAGTACTTC. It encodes CASSPSDNEQYF.

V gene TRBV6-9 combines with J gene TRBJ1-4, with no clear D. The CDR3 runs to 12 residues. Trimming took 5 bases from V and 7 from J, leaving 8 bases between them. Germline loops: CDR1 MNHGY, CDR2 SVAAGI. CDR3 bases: TGTGCCAGCAGTGGCCTAGGTGAAAAACTGTTTTTT. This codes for CASSGLGEKLFF.

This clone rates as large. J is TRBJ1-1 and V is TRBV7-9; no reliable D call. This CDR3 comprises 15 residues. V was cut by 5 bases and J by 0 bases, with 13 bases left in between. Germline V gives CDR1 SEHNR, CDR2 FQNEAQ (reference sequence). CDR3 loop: CASSQTVGLNTEAFF. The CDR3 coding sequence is TGTGCCAGCAGCCAGACCGTAGGCTTGAACACTGAAGCTTTCTTT.

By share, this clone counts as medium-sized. The CDR3 here is CASRGTFYGYTF. CDR3 DNA: TGTGCCAGCAGGGGGACATTCTATGGCTACACCTTC. The J gene is TRBJ1-2, the V gene TRBV7-9; a possible D gene is TRBD1 (6 bases). The CDR3 is made up of 12 amino acids. CDR1 SEHNR and CDR2 FQNEAQ come from the germline V gene (reference sequence). V shed 6 bases and J shed 4 bases, with 9 bases lying between them.

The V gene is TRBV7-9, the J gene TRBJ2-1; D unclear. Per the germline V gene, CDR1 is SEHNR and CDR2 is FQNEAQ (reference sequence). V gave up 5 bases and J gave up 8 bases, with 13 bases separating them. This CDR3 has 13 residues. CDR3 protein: CASSALYSHEQFF. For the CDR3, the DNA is TGTGCCAGCAGCGCCCTCTATTCCCATGAGCAGTTCTTC.

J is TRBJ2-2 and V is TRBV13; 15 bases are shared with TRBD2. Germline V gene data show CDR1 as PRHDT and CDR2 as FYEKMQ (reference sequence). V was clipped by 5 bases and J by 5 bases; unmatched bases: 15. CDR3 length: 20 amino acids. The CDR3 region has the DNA TGTGCCAGCAGCCCCACGGAGCCGGGACTAGCGGGAGGTGGTACCGGGGAGCTGTTTTTT. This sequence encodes CASSPTEPGLAGGGTGELFF. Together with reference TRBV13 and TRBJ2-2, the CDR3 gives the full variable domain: AAGVIQSPRHLIKEKRETATLKCYPIPRHDTVYWYQQGPGQDPQFLISFYEKMQSDKGSIPDRFSAQQFSDYHSELNMSSLELGDSALYFCASSPTEPGLAGGGTGELFFGEGSRLTVL.

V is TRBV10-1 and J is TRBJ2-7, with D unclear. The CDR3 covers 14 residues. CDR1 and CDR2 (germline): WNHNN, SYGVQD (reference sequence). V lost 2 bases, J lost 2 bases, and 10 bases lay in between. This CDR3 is CASSETTRPYEQYF. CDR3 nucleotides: TGCGCCAGCAGTGAGACGACTCGCCCCTACGAGCAGTACTTC.

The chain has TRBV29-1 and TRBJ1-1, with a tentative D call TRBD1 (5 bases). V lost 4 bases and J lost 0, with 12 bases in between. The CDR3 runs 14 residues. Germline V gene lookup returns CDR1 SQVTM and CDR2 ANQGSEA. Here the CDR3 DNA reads TGCAGCGTTGTACCAGGGAGCATGAACACTGAAGCTTTCTTT. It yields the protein CSVVPGSMNTEAFF.

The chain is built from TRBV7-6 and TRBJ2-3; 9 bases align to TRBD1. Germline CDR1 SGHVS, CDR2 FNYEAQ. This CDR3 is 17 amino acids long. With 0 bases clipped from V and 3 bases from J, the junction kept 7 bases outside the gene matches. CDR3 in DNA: TGTGCCAGCAGCTTAGCCGGAGGGACAGGGAAGACAGATACGCAGTATTTT. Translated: CASSLAGGTGKTDTQYF.

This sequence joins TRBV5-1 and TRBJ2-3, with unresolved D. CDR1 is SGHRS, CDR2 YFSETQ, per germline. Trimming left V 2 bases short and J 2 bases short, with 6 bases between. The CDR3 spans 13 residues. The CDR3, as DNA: TGCGCCAGCAGCTTAACAAACACAGATACGCAGTATTTT. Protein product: CASSLTNTDTQYF.

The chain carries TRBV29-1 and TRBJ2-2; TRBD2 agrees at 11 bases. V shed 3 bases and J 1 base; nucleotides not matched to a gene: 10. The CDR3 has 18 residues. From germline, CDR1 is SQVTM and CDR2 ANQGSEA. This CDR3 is CSVEGSGLAELNTGELFF. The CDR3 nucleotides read TGCAGCGTTGAGGGATCGGGACTAGCGGAGTTGAACACCGGGGAGCTGTTTTTT.

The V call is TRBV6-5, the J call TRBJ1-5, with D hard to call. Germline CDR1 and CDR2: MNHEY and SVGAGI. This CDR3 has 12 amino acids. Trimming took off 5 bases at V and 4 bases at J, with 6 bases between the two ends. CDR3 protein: CASSSLNQPQHF. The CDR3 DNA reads TGTGCCAGCAGTAGCCTGAATCAGCCCCAGCATTTT.

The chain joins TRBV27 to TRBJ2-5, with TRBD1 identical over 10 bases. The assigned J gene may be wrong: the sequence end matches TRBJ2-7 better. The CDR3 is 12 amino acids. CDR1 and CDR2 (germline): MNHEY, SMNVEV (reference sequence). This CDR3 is CASGTGAYEQYF. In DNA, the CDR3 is TGTGCCAGCGGGACAGGGGCCTACGAGCAGTACTTC.

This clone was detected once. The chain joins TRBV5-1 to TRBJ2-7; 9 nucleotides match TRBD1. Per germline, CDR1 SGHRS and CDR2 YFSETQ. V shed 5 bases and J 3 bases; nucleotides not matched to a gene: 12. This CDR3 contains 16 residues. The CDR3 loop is CASSTDRGSKFYEQYF. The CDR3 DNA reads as TGCGCCAGCAGTACTGACAGGGGGTCAAAATTCTACGAGCAGTACTTC. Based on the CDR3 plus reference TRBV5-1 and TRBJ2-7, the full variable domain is KAGVTQTPRYLIKTRGQQVTLSCSPISGHRSVSWYQQTPGQGLQFLFEYFSETQRNKGNFPGRFSGRQFSNSRSEMNVSTLELGDSALYLCASSTDRGSKFYEQYFGPGTRLTVT.

CDR3 sequence (DNA): TGTGCCAGCAGCTTAATTGGGGGGGCCCAAGAGACCCAGTACTTC. Translating gives CASSLIGGAQETQYF. V usage is TRBV7-3 and J usage is TRBJ2-5; D might be TRBD2 (7 bases). The CDR3 loop spans 15 amino acids. Deletions cut 1 base from V and 1 base from J, with 10 bases between. Germline CDR1 reads SGHTA; CDR2 reads FQGTGA.

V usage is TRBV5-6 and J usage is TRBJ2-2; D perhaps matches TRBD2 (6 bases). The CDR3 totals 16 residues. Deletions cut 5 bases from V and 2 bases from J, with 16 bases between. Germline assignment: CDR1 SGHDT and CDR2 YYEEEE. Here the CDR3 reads CASRAGWRGNTGELFF. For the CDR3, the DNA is TGTGCCAGCAGAGCTGGGTGGAGGGGCAACACCGGGGAGCTGTTTTTT. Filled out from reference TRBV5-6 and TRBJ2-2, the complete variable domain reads DAGVTQSPTHLIKTRGQQVTLRCSPKSGHDTVSWYQQALGQGPQFIFQYYEEEERQRGNFPDRFSGHQFPNYSSELNVNALLLGDSALYLCASRAGWRGNTGELFFGEGSRLTVL.

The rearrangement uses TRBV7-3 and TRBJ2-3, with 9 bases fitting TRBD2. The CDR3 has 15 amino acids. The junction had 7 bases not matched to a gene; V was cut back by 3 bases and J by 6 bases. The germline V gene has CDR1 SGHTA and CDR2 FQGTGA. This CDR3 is CASSLLAGNRDTQYF. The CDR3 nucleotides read TGTGCCAGCAGCTTGCTAGCGGGAAATCGGGATACGCAGTATTTT.

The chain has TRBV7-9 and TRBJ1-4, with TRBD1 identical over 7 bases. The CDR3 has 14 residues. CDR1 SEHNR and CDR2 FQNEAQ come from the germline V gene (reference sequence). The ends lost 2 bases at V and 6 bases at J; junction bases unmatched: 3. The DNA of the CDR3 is TGTGCCAGCAGCTTACAGGGGGATCATGAAAAACTGTTTTTT. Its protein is CASSLQGDHEKLFF.

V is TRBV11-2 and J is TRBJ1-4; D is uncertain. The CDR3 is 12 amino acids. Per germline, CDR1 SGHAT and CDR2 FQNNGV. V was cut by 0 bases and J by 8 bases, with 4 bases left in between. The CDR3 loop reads CASSLDREKLFF. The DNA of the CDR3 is TGTGCCAGCAGCTTAGATAGGGAAAAACTGTTTTTT.

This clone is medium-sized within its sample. DNA for the CDR3: TGTGCCAGTACCAACGGGGCGGCCAATCAGCCCCAGCATTTT. This codes for CASTNGAANQPQHF. This rearrangement joins TRBV19 to TRBJ1-5; tentatively, D is TRBD1 (5 bases). Per the germline V gene, CDR1 is LNHDA and CDR2 is SQIVND (reference sequence). This CDR3 comprises 14 residues. The germline V and J ends were trimmed by 7 bases and 3 bases, with 13 bases remaining between them.